The present entry profiles one T cell receptor beta chain with its context. Antigen specificity is unknown. Germline CDR1 MNHEY, CDR2 SMNVEV (reference sequence). Unmatched junction bases numbered 8, after V lost 7 bases and J lost 7 bases. CDR3 size: 15 residues. The data are from a study of cytomegalovirus exposure and HLA in healthy donors. The data were produced by immunoSEQ multiplex PCR, yet TCRdb's version contains in-frame clones alone and is incomplete. The table shows around 120,000 clones, with 85% to 90% occurring only once. Study results and limitations: In vitro data verified a few CMV-associated chains as specific for CMV antigens. The tendency of first-cohort TCR clusters to co-occur in the approximately 120 validation repertoires was identified by a subsequent analysis. Published work reported that the classifier diagnosed cytomegalovirus status with high specificity and sensitivity. Despite most TCR sequences being rare, some public TCRs occurred in many donors.

This chain links TRBV27 with TRBJ2-1; TRBD2 matches at 12 bases. Sequenced sample: PBMCs. This receptor was identified in a woman under 30 in good health and CMV-seronegative. The CDR3 DNA reads as TGTGCCAGCACCCCGCTAGCGGGGGGGTTTAATGAGCAGTTCTTC. Encoded protein: CASTPLAGGFNEQFF.